One and the same sample provided the 18 T cell receptor beta chains below, sequenced in a study of metastatic and nonmetastatic thyroid tumors. TCRdb re-processed the PCR reads through MiXCR. Seen here are around 10,000 clones, about a third observed once, and the top ten hold approximately 16%. Patients had received no treatment of any kind before thyroid surgery. The sequencing sample was made of adjacent normal tissue. These receptors all stem from a female donor with papillary thyroid cancer or a benign thyroid nodule (not recorded which). Some clones in this sample may be carry-over from other donors' samples.

This chain uses TRBV6-5 with TRBJ2-1, with TRBD1 identical over 9 bases. This CDR3 region has 16 residues. V shed 0 bases, J shed 8 bases, and the junction held 8 bases outside the gene matches. CDR1 is MNHEY and CDR2 is SVGAGI in the germline V gene. This chain's CDR3 is CASSYSKDRGRDEQFF. CDR3 nucleotides: TGTGCCAGCAGTTACTCGAAGGACAGGGGAAGGGATGAGCAGTTCTTC.

In its sample, this clone was seen a few times. The junction shows a germline mismatch at one end, possibly a read error. The chain has TRBV19 and TRBJ2-7, with a weak D call TRBD1 (6 bases). Germline CDR1 is LNHDA and CDR2 is SQIVND (reference sequence). This CDR3 has 11 amino acids. The CDR3 protein is CSSKGDYEQYF. CDR3 DNA: TGTTCCAGTAAGGGGGACTACGAGCAGTACTTC.

The chain has TRBV12-3 or TRBV12-4 and TRBJ2-3; a weak D match, TRBD2 (5 bases). Trimming shortened V by 5 bases and J by 2 bases, and 17 bases separated the two germline ends. The CDR3 is 16 amino acids. The CDR3 sequence is CASSPREGKTTDTQYF. The CDR3 DNA is TGTGCCAGCAGTCCCCGGGAAGGGAAAACCACAGATACGCAGTATTTT.

This clone turned up a few times. This is likely a read error, given that the CDR3 carries no conserved phenylalanine or tryptophan at its end. The rearrangement uses TRBV12-3 or TRBV12-4 and TRBJ1-5, with D unresolved. This CDR3 has 15 amino acids. The DNA of the CDR3 is TGTGCCAGCAGTTTACATCGTGGCCCCAATCATCCCCAGCATCTT. It specifies CASSLHRGPNHPQHL.

Judged by abundance, this clone is medium-sized (0.01 to 0.1%). The chain carries TRBV4-3 and TRBJ1-3; perhaps TRBD1 as D (6 bases). CDR1 is LGHNA and CDR2 is YSLEER in the germline V gene. V was clipped by 0 bases and J by 3 bases, with 12 bases between them. This CDR3 is 16 amino acids long. The CDR3 DNA reads as TGCGCCAGCAGCCAAGATACAGGGTTTGGTGGAAACACCATATATTTT. Its protein product is CASSQDTGFGGNTIYF.

The chain employs TRBV6-1 and TRBJ1-1, with a weak D call TRBD1 (6 bases). Per the germline V gene, CDR1 is MNHNS and CDR2 is SASEGT. Trimming shortened V by 1 base and J by 5 bases, and 11 bases separated the two germline ends. CDR3 length: 14 residues. The CDR3 bases are TGTGCCAGCAGTGAAGGAGGGGGACAAACTGAAGCTTTCTTT. Translation gives CASSEGGGQTEAFF.

The chain combines TRBV6-2 or TRBV6-3 with TRBJ1-2; perhaps TRBD1 as D (6 bases). V lost 2 bases and J 5 bases, leaving 12 bases between the germline ends. The CDR3 covers 14 residues. CDR1 and CDR2 (germline): MNHEY, SVGEGT. CDR3 region: CASSYGGPAYGYTF. For the CDR3, the DNA is TGTGCCAGCAGTTACGGGGGCCCTGCGTATGGCTACACCTTC.

The J gene is TRBJ2-6, the V gene TRBV25-1, with 8 bases matching TRBD1. Losses at the gene ends were 4 bases for V and 2 bases for J; bases not matched to a gene: 1. This CDR3 region has 15 residues. Germline V gives CDR1 MGHDK, CDR2 SYGVNS. The CDR3 loop reads CASSADRAGANVLTF. The DNA of the CDR3 is TGTGCCAGCAGTGCGGACAGGGCTGGGGCCAACGTCCTGACTTTC.

This clone was observed a handful of times. The DNA for the CDR3 is TGTGCCAGCAGTGAATATCAGTCAGGGAACCAGCCCCAGCATTTT. As protein: CASSEYQSGNQPQHF. The gene calls are TRBV2 and TRBJ1-5; D is possibly TRBD1 (5 bases). V dropped 2 bases and J dropped 7 bases, with 15 bases sitting between them. The CDR3 sequence is 15 residues long. Per germline, CDR1 SNHLY and CDR2 FYNNEI.

This clone was seen more than once but under ten times. The V call is TRBV5-6, the J call TRBJ2-7; possibly TRBD1 for D (6 bases). The CDR3 sequence is 16 residues long. CDR1 and CDR2 from the germline V gene are SGHDT and YYEEEE. V was cut by 0 bases and J by 2 bases, with 15 bases left in between. Written as DNA, the CDR3 is TGTGCCAGCAGCTTGGGGGGGCAGGGGTTCACCTACGAGCAGTACTTC. Protein: CASSLGGQGFTYEQYF.

The CDR3 DNA reads as TGTGCCAGCAGCTTAGGACTAGCGGCAACCTACGAGCAGTACTTC. Translation gives CASSLGLAATYEQYF. V is TRBV11-2 and J is TRBJ2-7, with TRBD2 matching 9 bases. Germline CDR1 and CDR2: SGHAT and FQNNGV. This CDR3 is 15 amino acids long. With 1 base clipped from V and 2 bases from J, the junction kept 3 bases outside the gene matches.

This rearrangement joins TRBV9 to TRBJ2-4, with D possibly TRBD2 on 6 matching bases. V was trimmed by 4 bases and J by 2 bases, leaving 13 bases between them. The CDR3 spans 15 residues. Germline CDR1 SGDLS, CDR2 YYNGEE. CDR3: CASSLVGGTKNIQYF. DNA of the CDR3: TGTGCCAGCAGCCTAGTGGGGGGAACCAAAAACATTCAGTACTTC.

This rearrangement joins TRBV11-3 to TRBJ2-2, with 7 bases identical to TRBD2. Germline V lookup: CDR1 SGHNT, CDR2 YENEEA. The junction had 6 bases not matched to a gene; V was cut back by 4 bases and J by 4 bases. The CDR3 length is 15 residues. The CDR3 loop is CASSYVVAGTGELFF. CDR3 bases: TGTGCCAGCAGCTACGTGGTAGCGGGCACCGGGGAGCTGTTTTTT.

This chain connects TRBV5-1 to TRBJ2-7, with D tentatively TRBD1 (6 bases). Between the trimmed V and J ends, which lost 3 bases and 0 bases, there was a span of 10 bases. The CDR3 has 14 residues. Germline loops: CDR1 SGHRS, CDR2 YFSETQ. Here the CDR3 reads CASSSGQFSYEQYF. The CDR3 DNA sequence: TGCGCCAGCAGCTCCGGACAGTTCTCCTACGAGCAGTACTTC.

The count of this clone is one. This rearrangement joins TRBV7-8 to TRBJ2-1; D is uncertain. The CDR3 totals 17 residues. Trimming pared 1 base from V and 0 bases from J, leaving 13 bases between. From germline, CDR1 is SGHVS and CDR2 FQNEAQ. The CDR3 nucleotides are TGTGCCAGCAGCTTAGGAGCCAGTAGCCGCTCCTACAATGAGCAGTTCTTC. Amino acid sequence: CASSLGASSRSYNEQFF.

As to this clone: This sample also contains other DNA sequences that code for the same CDR3. The chain combines TRBV11-2 with TRBJ2-1; D is ambiguous. Trimming stripped 5 bases from V and 7 bases from J, with 15 bases between. CDR1 and CDR2 from the germline V gene are SGHAT and FQNNGV. The CDR3 extends over 14 amino acids. CDR3 nucleotides: TGTGCCAGCAGCGTTTCTTACTCTGGGAATGAGCAGTTCTTC. This encodes CASSVSYSGNEQFF.

The chain links TRBV11-1 to TRBJ1-3; D uncertain. Germline CDR1 reads SGHAT; CDR2 reads FQDESV (reference sequence). Trimming removed 3 bases at V and 0 bases at J, with 21 bases between. CDR3 length: 19 residues. The CDR3 spells CASSLNWFEGPNSGNTIYF. The DNA for the CDR3 is TGTGCCAGCAGCTTGAATTGGTTTGAAGGACCAAACTCTGGAAACACCATATATTTT.

This clone was recorded a few times. This chain uses TRBV25-1 with TRBJ2-7, with TRBD2 as a possible D gene (6 bases). Germline loops: CDR1 MGHDK, CDR2 SYGVNS. Trimming removed 2 bases at V and 3 bases at J, with 8 bases between. The length of the CDR3 is 13 residues. CDR3 amino acids: CASSENSGYEQYF. As DNA, the CDR3 is TGTGCCAGCAGTGAAAATAGCGGCTACGAGCAGTACTTC.